This T cell receptor beta chain derives from a study of identical twins. This clonotype was observed at least ten times. Trimming took 0 bases from V and 0 from J, leaving 6 bases between them. CDR1 and CDR2 (germline): PRHDT, FYEKMQ (reference sequence). This CDR3 has 14 residues. MiXCR, run by TCRdb on the 5' RACE reads, gives a single entry per CDR3 protein. Of a few hundred thousand distinct CDR3 sequences listed, around 8% were seen once; the top ten hold over 2.5%. These same records also appear under a second study, on yellow fever vaccine responses in identical twins.

Sequencing was carried out using CD8+ T cells sorted from blood. The genes are TRBV13 and TRBJ2-7; D not resolved. The sequence derives from a woman under 30 in good health. The CDR3 DNA reads TGTGCCAGCAGCTTAGGTGTTTTCTCCTACGAGCAGTACTTC. Amino acid sequence: CASSLGVFSYEQYF.